This TCR beta chain was captured by sequencing in a study of control samples from healthy donors and cancer patients. Sequenced by immunoSEQ multiplex PCR; TCRdb stores in-frame clones only, minus some. The data show under 200,000 clones, with about 86% seen just once and around 5% held by the top ten. This receptor was taken from a woman in her 30s in good health. The specimen sequenced was blood.

CDR3 sequence reads: CASSARTEATEAFF. CDR3 coding DNA: TGTGCCAGCAGCGCACGGACAGAGGCCACTGAAGCTTTCTTT. This sequence joins TRBV6-4 and TRBJ1-1, with D possibly TRBD1 on 6 matching bases. The CDR3 loop spans 14 amino acids. V lost 6 bases to trimming and J lost 4 bases, with 15 bases between them. Germline loops: CDR1 MRHNA, CDR2 SNTAGT.